This T cell receptor beta chain stems from a study of T cells in localized non-small cell lung cancer. Comments on this clone: What it recognizes is unknown.

Assay used: immunoSEQ multiplex PCR; TCRdb lists only in-frame clones, some missing. The sample yields about a thousand clones, 20% to 25% seen once. Notes on the study in general: Highest T cell clonality was seen in uninvolved adjacent lung, surpassing that measured in tumor.

There are 13 residues in the CDR3. Germline loops: CDR1 LNHDA, CDR2 SQIVND (reference sequence). V dropped 10 bases and J dropped 0 bases, with 12 bases sitting between them. The V call is TRBV19, the J call TRBJ1-2, with D maybe TRBD1 (6 bases). The source material was normal lung tissue next to the tumor, sampled before any cancer treatment. The source is a woman aged 35-75 years with stage III lung adenocarcinoma. Here the CDR3 reads CATKQGPNYGYTF. The CDR3, as DNA: TGTGCCACCAAACAGGGTCCTAACTATGGCTACACCTTC.